This TCR beta chain was documented in a study of response to subunit inactivated influenza vaccine. Broader study findings: Seasonal influenza vaccination, on each occasion, was suggested by the authors to recruit few new T cells.

This clonotype was recorded a few times. The antigen is undetermined. From the RT-PCR reads, TCRdb called clonotypes with MiXCR, one entry per CDR3 protein. This table holds a few hundred thousand distinct CDR3 sequences, around 15% found once. The CDR3 consists of 14 residues. Germline loops: CDR1 MNHEY, CDR2 SMNVEV (reference sequence). V was shortened by 6 bases and J by 10 bases, with 16 bases between the two germline ends. The sequencing here drew on PBMCs from blood, taken approximately 13 days after vaccination. V and J are TRBV27 and TRBJ1-6, with D maybe TRBD1 (5 bases). The sequence was obtained from a man aged 45 to 65 who received an inactivated influenza vaccine. The CDR3 nucleotides read TGTGCCAGCAGACCACAGGTCGAGAGGTCACCCCTCCACTTT. Its translation: CASRPQVERSPLHF.